This T cell receptor beta chain was identified in a study of blood T cell repertoires in COVID-19. In the study overall: Samples came from the United States, Italy and Spain, spanning acute and convalescent COVID-19. The analysed material was cDNA or gDNA that came from T cells, B-cell-depleted T cells, or PBMCs.

V was pared by 2 bases and J by 0 bases, with 4 bases of the junction left unmatched. Germline V gene data show CDR1 as LGHNA and CDR2 as YNFKEQ. The CDR3 loop spans 19 amino acids. How the authors handled the data: The authors estimated nucleated cell counts from reference gene primer amplification. The repertoire was sequenced with immunoSEQ multiplex PCR; TCRdb's copy has only in-frame clones and lacks some. V and J calls and clone size come straight from that table; D and trimming were deduced from the DNA. Altogether about 74,000 clones are present, around 69% being singletons, with the ten largest covering 16%.

The sequenced sample was peripheral blood. The TCR comes from a man in his 70s with active or convalescent COVID-19. The V and J genes are TRBV4-2 and TRBJ2-2; 15 nucleotides align to TRBD2. The CDR3 reads CASSQPGTSGGSNTGELFF. In DNA, the CDR3 is TGTGCCAGCAGCCAACCCGGGACTAGCGGGGGGTCGAACACCGGGGAGCTGTTTTTT.